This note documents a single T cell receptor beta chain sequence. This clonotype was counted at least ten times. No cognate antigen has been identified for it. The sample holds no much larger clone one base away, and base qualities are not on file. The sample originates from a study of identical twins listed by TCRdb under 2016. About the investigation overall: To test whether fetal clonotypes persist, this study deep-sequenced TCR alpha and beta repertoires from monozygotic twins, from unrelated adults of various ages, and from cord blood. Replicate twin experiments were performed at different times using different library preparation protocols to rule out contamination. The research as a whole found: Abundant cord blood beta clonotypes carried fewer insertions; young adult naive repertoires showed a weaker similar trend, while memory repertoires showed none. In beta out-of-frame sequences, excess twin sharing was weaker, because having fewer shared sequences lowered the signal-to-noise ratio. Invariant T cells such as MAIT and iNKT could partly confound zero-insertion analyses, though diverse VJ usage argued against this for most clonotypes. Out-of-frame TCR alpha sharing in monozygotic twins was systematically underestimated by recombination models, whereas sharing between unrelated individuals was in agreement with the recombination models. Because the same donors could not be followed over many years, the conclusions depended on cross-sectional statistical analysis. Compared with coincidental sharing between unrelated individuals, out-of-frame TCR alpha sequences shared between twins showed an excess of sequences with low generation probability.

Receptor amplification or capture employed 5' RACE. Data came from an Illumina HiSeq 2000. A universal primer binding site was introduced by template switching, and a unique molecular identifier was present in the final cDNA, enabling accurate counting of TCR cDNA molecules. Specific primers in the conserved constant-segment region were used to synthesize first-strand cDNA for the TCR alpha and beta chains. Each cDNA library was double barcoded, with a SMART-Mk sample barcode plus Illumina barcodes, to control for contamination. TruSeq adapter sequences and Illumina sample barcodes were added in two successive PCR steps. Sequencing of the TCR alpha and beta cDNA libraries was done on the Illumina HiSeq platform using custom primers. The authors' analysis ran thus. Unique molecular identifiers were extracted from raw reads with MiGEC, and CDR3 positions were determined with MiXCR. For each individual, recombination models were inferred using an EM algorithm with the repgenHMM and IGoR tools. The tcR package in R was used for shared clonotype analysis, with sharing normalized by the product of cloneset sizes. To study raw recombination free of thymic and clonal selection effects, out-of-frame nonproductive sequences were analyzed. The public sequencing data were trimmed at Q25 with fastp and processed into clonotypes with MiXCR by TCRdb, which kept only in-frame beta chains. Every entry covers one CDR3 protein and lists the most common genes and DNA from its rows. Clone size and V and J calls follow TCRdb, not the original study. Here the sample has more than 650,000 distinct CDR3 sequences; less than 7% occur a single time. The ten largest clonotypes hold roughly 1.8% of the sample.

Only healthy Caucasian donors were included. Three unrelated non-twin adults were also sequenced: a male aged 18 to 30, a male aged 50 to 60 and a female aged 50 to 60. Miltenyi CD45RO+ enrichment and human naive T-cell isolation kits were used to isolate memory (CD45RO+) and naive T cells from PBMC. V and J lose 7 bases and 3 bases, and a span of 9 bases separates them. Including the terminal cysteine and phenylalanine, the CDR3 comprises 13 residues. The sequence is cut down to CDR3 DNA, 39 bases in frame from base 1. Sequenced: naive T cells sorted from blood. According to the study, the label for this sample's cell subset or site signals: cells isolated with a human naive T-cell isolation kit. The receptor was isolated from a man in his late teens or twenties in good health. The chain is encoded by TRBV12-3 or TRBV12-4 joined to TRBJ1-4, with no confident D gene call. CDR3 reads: CASTAAANEKLFF. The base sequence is TGTGCCAGCACGGCCGCCGCTAATGAAAAACTGTTTTTT.